These 29 T cell receptor beta chains share one sample of origin, sequenced in a study of blood T cell repertoires in COVID-19. Assay used: immunoSEQ multiplex PCR; TCRdb lists only in-frame clones, some missing. The sample records 350,000 to 500,000 clones, nearly 90% being singletons. Sequenced material: PBMCs or T cells enriched from blood (not recorded which). The receptor set was obtained from a woman under 30 who had been exposed to COVID-19.

The chain recombines TRBV2 with TRBJ2-7; possibly TRBD1 for D (6 bases). Trimming took off 2 bases at V and 3 bases at J, with 11 bases between the two ends. Per the germline V gene, CDR1 is SNHLY and CDR2 is FYNNEI. The CDR3 consists of 14 residues. The CDR3 DNA reads TGTGCCAGCAGTGAAATGGACAGCCACTACGAGCAGTACTTC. Amino acid sequence: CASSEMDSHYEQYF. The whole variable domain, filled in from reference TRBV2 and TRBJ2-7, reads EPEVTQTPSHQVTQMGQEVILRCVPISNHLYFYWYRQILGQKVEFLVSFYNNEISEKSEIFDDQFSVERPDGSNFTLKIRSTKLEDSAMYFCASSEMDSHYEQYFGPGTRLTVT.

This clone was seen once. This rearrangement joins TRBV7-2 to TRBJ2-7; TRBD2 agrees at 7 bases. Trimming took 4 bases from V and 5 from J; bases not matched to a gene: 8. The germline V gene encodes CDR1 SGHTA and CDR2 FQGNSA. The CDR3 totals 14 residues. The CDR3 loop reads CASSSNGLVDEQYF. The CDR3 DNA reads TGTGCCAGCAGCTCCAACGGACTAGTTGACGAGCAGTACTTC. Full variable domain (rest looked up from reference TRBV7-2 and TRBJ2-7): GAGVSQSPSNKVTEKGKDVELRCDPISGHTALYWYRQSLGQGLEFLIYFQGNSAPDKSGLPSDRFSAERTGGSVSTLTIQRTQQEDSAVYLCASSSNGLVDEQYFGPGTRLTVT.

The V gene is TRBV6-5, the J gene TRBJ1-1; 9 bases map to TRBD1. V trimming: 7 bases; J trimming: 4 bases; junction bases outside the gene matches: 4. This CDR3 comprises 13 residues. CDR1 MNHEY and CDR2 SVGAGI come from the germline V gene. CDR3 nucleotide sequence: TGTGCCAGCACCCAGGACAGGGGCACTGAAGCTTTCTTT. This sequence encodes CASTQDRGTEAFF.

This clone showed up just once. This chain uses TRBV30 with TRBJ2-7; 7 nucleotides align to TRBD1. CDR1 is GTSNPN, CDR2 SVGIG, per germline (reference sequence). The V segment lost 2 bases and the J segment 7 bases; nucleotides outside the gene matches: 5. The CDR3 length is 12 residues. The CDR3 reads CAWSRSRGEQYF. CDR3 sequence (DNA): TGTGCCTGGAGTCGGAGCAGGGGGGAGCAGTACTTC. Complete variable domain (other parts from reference TRBV30 and TRBJ2-7): SQTIHQWPATLVQPVGSPLSLECTVEGTSNPNLYWYRQAAGRGLQLLFYSVGIGQISSEVPQNLSASRPQDRQFILSSKKLLLSDSGFYLCAWSRSRGEQYFGPGTRLTVT.

The chain recombines TRBV11-3 with TRBJ1-4; maybe TRBD1 (6 bases). This CDR3 spans 14 amino acids. V shed 6 bases and J shed 8 bases, with 16 bases lying between them. The germline CDR1 and CDR2 sequences are SGHNT and YENEEA. CDR3 protein: CASSYKGGVEKLFF. The CDR3 DNA reads TGTGCCAGCAGTTACAAAGGGGGAGTAGAAAAACTGTTTTTT. Variable domain in full (rest from reference TRBV11-3 and TRBJ1-4): EAGVVQSPRYKIIEKKQPVAFWCNPISGHNTLYWYLQNLGQGPELLIRYENEEAVDDSQLPKDRFSAERLKGVDSTLKIQPAELGDSAVYLCASSYKGGVEKLFFGSGTQLSVL.

V and J are TRBV24-1 and TRBJ1-2; D might be TRBD1 (6 bases). Germline loops: CDR1 KGHDR, CDR2 SFDVKD. With 5 bases removed from V and 3 bases from J, the gap between germline ends came to 12 bases. This CDR3 is built from 14 residues. The CDR3 region has the DNA TGTGCCACCAGTGCCCCGAACAGGGACTATGGCTACACCTTC. Its protein product is CATSAPNRDYGYTF.

The chain is built from TRBV4-2 and TRBJ2-1; TRBD2 matches 7 bases. Per germline, CDR1 LGHNA and CDR2 YNFKEQ. This CDR3 has 17 amino acids. After removal of 2 bases from V and 2 bases from J, the junction contained 9 bases not matched to a gene. CDR3 protein: CASSQPIVGGPYNEQFF. DNA for the CDR3: TGTGCCAGCAGCCAACCAATCGTGGGAGGGCCCTACAATGAGCAGTTCTTC.

The V call is TRBV6-5, the J call TRBJ1-5; D may be TRBD1 (6 bases). The CDR3 is made up of 15 amino acids. Germline V lookup: CDR1 MNHEY, CDR2 SVGAGI. Between the trimmed V and J ends, which lost 5 bases and 5 bases, there was a span of 16 bases. The CDR3 reads CASSRGTGHHQPQHF. The CDR3 nucleotides are TGTGCCAGCAGTCGGGGAACAGGGCATCATCAGCCCCAGCATTTT.

The sample holds one count of this clone. The V call is TRBV10-1, the J call TRBJ2-1; tentatively, D is TRBD2 (6 bases). Between the trimmed V and J ends, which lost 3 bases and 5 bases, there was a span of 14 bases. Germline CDR1 and CDR2: WNHNN and SYGVQD (reference sequence). This CDR3 spans 15 amino acids. CDR3 residues: CASSEVRLANNEQFF. CDR3 DNA: TGCGCCAGCAGTGAAGTACGGCTAGCGAACAATGAGCAGTTCTTC.

J is TRBJ2-3 and V is TRBV2; D unclear. The CDR3 sequence is 16 residues long. Per the germline V gene, CDR1 is SNHLY and CDR2 is FYNNEI. V was trimmed by 7 bases and J by 0 bases, leaving 17 bases between them. The CDR3 DNA reads TGTGCCAGCACGCGGCAACCCAGTTCCAGCACAGATACGCAGTATTTT. This gives the protein CASTRQPSSSTDTQYF.

The chain uses TRBV7-8 and TRBJ2-1, with 10 positions matching TRBD1. Looked up from germline, CDR1 is SGHVS and CDR2 is FQNEAQ. The V segment lost 5 bases and the J segment 10 bases; nucleotides outside the gene matches: 14. This CDR3 is 16 amino acids long. CDR3 sequence (DNA): TGTGCCAGCAGCGTGCCGGGACAGGGGTCCTTAGAGGAGCAGTTCTTC. It codes for CASSVPGQGSLEEQFF.

The chain combines TRBV10-3 with TRBJ2-3; 15 bases fit TRBD2. Germline-derived CDR1 and CDR2 are ENHRY and SYGVKD. The CDR3 runs to 18 residues. After removal of 5 bases from V and 3 bases from J, the junction contained 9 bases not matched to a gene. CDR3 protein: CAISPGLAGGGQTDTQYF. In nucleotides, the CDR3 is TGTGCCATCAGTCCGGGACTAGCGGGAGGAGGTCAGACAGATACGCAGTATTTT.

This clone has a single count. The chain joins TRBV7-9 to TRBJ1-5; D may be TRBD1 (5 bases). V shed 2 bases and J shed 9 bases, with 17 bases lying between them. The CDR3 has 15 residues. The germline V gene encodes CDR1 SEHNR and CDR2 FQNEAQ (reference sequence). DNA for the CDR3: TGTGCCAGCAGCTTATCGACGCCCGCCCAGGGGCCCCAGCATTTT. Its translation: CASSLSTPAQGPQHF.

The V gene is TRBV20-1, the J gene TRBJ1-2; D might be TRBD1 (6 bases). The CDR3 is 11 amino acids. Germline assignment: CDR1 DFQATT and CDR2 SNEGSKA (reference sequence). The CDR3 coding sequence is TGCAAAGGGGGGGCCGGGGATGGCTACACCTTC. It specifies CKGGAGDGYTF.

The chain joins TRBV15 to TRBJ1-1; D perhaps matches TRBD1 (6 bases). This CDR3 is 15 amino acids long. The germline V gene encodes CDR1 LNHNV and CDR2 YYDKDF (reference sequence). V was cut by 2 bases and J by 0 bases, with 10 bases left in between. CDR3 bases: TGTGCCACCAGCAGACACGACAGGTTGAACACTGAAGCTTTCTTT. It is translated as CATSRHDRLNTEAFF.

V usage is TRBV24-1 and J usage is TRBJ1-2; D gene uncertain. This CDR3 comprises 14 residues. Between the trimmed V and J ends, which lost 5 bases and 5 bases, there was a span of 14 bases. Per the germline V gene, CDR1 is KGHDR and CDR2 is SFDVKD. CDR3 protein: CATSGGPLKYGYTF. The CDR3, as DNA: TGTGCCACCAGTGGCGGTCCATTGAAGTATGGCTACACCTTC.

The sample holds a few counts of this clone. The CDR3 loop is CASSSDRGYEQYF. CDR3 nucleotide sequence: TGTGCCAGCAGCTCTGACAGGGGGTACGAGCAGTACTTC. The rearrangement joins TRBV7-3 to TRBJ2-7; 9 bases are shared with TRBD1. Germline CDR1 SGHTA, CDR2 FQGTGA. CDR3 length equals 13 residues. V dropped 4 bases and J dropped 4; count of bases not matched to a gene: 2. The full variable domain, its missing parts supplied by reference TRBV7-3 and TRBJ2-7, is GAGVSQTPSNKVTEKGKYVELRCDPISGHTALYWYRQSLGQGPEFLIYFQGTGAADDSGLPNDRFFAVRPEGSVSTLKIQRTERGDSAVYLCASSSDRGYEQYFGPGTRLTVT.

The chain has TRBV29-1 and TRBJ2-2, with D possibly being TRBD1 (5 bases). CDR1 and CDR2 (germline): SQVTM, ANQGSEA. Trimming shortened V by 8 bases and J by 1 base, and 11 bases separated the two germline ends. The CDR3 extends over 13 amino acids. The CDR3 region has the DNA TGCAGCACTGGACACCTGAACACCGGGGAGCTGTTTTTT. Translated: CSTGHLNTGELFF.

The J gene is TRBJ2-7, the V gene TRBV5-8; 7 bases fit TRBD2. Per germline, CDR1 SGHTS and CDR2 YDEGEE. Trimming removed 5 bases from V and 6 bases from J; junction bases left unmatched: 14. This CDR3 region has 15 residues. The CDR3 sequence is CASSRPRETLREQYF. The CDR3 nucleotides read TGTGCCAGCAGTCGCCCGCGGGAGACGTTACGCGAGCAGTACTTC.

V and J are TRBV28 and TRBJ1-5; perhaps TRBD1 as D (6 bases). Germline V gene sequence: CDR1 MDHEN, CDR2 SYDVKM. Trimming removed 5 bases at V and 8 bases at J, with 10 bases between. CDR3 length: 12 amino acids. The CDR3 coding sequence is TGTGCCAGCAGTCTACAGGGAAAGCCCCAGCATTTT. This translates into CASSLQGKPQHF.

To note about this clone: Additional DNA sequences in this sample encode the identical CDR3. This chain connects TRBV5-1 to TRBJ1-1; 7 bases map to TRBD1. J was trimmed by 3 bases and V by 2 bases; bases with no gene match: 1. Germline lookup yields CDR1 SGHRS and CDR2 YFSETQ. The CDR3 is 13 amino acids. Here the CDR3 DNA reads TGCGCCAGCAGCTTAACAGGGGACACTGAAGCTTTCTTT. Its translation is CASSLTGDTEAFF.

The chain is built from TRBV6-5 and TRBJ1-1; D is perhaps TRBD1 (6 bases). CDR3 length equals 14 residues. From germline, CDR1 is MNHEY and CDR2 SVGAGI. The V gene lost 5 bases and the J gene lost 5 bases, with 15 bases spanning the gap. The CDR3 reads CASSRIEGGTEAFF. As DNA, the CDR3 is TGTGCCAGCAGTCGAATAGAAGGGGGAACTGAAGCTTTCTTT.

The chain carries TRBV2 and TRBJ2-2; 7 nucleotides align to TRBD1. The germline V gene has CDR1 SNHLY and CDR2 FYNNEI. This CDR3 has 13 amino acids. With 3 bases clipped from V and 8 bases from J, the junction kept 3 bases outside the gene matches. The CDR3 reads CASSDRGSGELFF. CDR3 in DNA: TGTGCCAGCAGTGACAGGGGGAGTGGGGAGCTGTTTTTT.

The chain uses TRBV4-2 and TRBJ2-3; 8 bases fit TRBD2. The CDR3 has 16 amino acids. With V trimmed by 1 base and J by 4 bases, 7 bases remained unmatched. In germline, CDR1 is LGHNA, CDR2 YNFKEQ. In DNA, the CDR3 is TGTGCCAGCAGCCAAGTGTCGGGGGGGCAGTCAGATACGCAGTATTTT. Its translation is CASSQVSGGQSDTQYF.

The V gene is TRBV28, the J gene TRBJ1-2; TRBD1 agrees at 10 bases. This CDR3 comprises 14 residues. Germline lookup yields CDR1 MDHEN and CDR2 SYDVKM. With 6 bases clipped from V and 2 bases from J, the junction kept 3 bases outside the gene matches. In nucleotides, the CDR3 is TGTGCCAGCAGGAAGGGACAGGGGAACTATGGCTACACCTTC. Protein sequence: CASRKGQGNYGYTF.

This clone has just a few counts. The chain employs TRBV3-1 (or the pseudogene TRBV3-2) and TRBJ1-4; D possibly corresponds to TRBD1 (5 bases). Germline values: CDR1 LGHDT, CDR2 YNNKEL (reference sequence). Trimming took 4 bases from V and 8 from J, leaving 14 bases between them. The CDR3 has 14 amino acids. The CDR3 here is CASSLAAGGEKLFF. As DNA, the CDR3 is TGTGCCAGCAGCCTAGCGGCCGGGGGGGAAAAACTGTTTTTT.

This clone was seen once. J is TRBJ1-3 and V is TRBV19, with D perhaps matching TRBD1 (6 bases). The germline CDR1 and CDR2 sequences are LNHDA and SQIVND (reference sequence). The CDR3 covers 17 residues. V was trimmed by 2 bases and J by 0 bases, leaving 14 bases between them. As DNA, the CDR3 is TGTGCCAGTAGTATAATGGGGGCTCGGACCTCTGGAAACACCATATATTTT. The encoded protein is CASSIMGARTSGNTIYF.

V gene TRBV20-1 combines with J gene TRBJ2-7; 9 bases map to TRBD1. The trim removed 5 bases at V and 6 bases at J, leaving 2 bases unmatched. The CDR3 contains 11 residues. Germline V gives CDR1 DFQATT, CDR2 SNEGSKA (reference sequence). The CDR3 region is CSAGTGSEQYF. CDR3 nucleotide sequence: TGCAGTGCTGGGACAGGGTCCGAGCAGTACTTC.

The chain uses TRBV6-5 and TRBJ1-3; D is undetermined. Germline CDR1 and CDR2: MNHEY and SVGAGI. Trimming cost V 5 bases and J 0 bases, with 11 bases left between them. CDR3 length: 15 amino acids. The CDR3 nucleotides are TGTGCCAGCAGTCCGGTTGCATTCTCTGGAAACACCATATATTTT. It translates to CASSPVAFSGNTIYF.